Presented here are 20 T cell receptor beta chains from one specimen sequenced in a study of cytotoxic CD8 clonotypes in ibrutinib-treated CLL. The data were produced by immunoSEQ multiplex PCR, yet TCRdb's version contains in-frame clones alone and is incomplete. The table records approximately 130,000 clones, 84% of them present only once. The sequencing used PBMCs, collected after 24 months of ibrutinib treatment. The source is a human donor with chronic lymphocytic leukemia.

The chain combines TRBV7-9 with TRBJ2-7; 9 bases map to TRBD2. V trimming: 5 bases; J trimming: 0 bases; junction bases outside the gene matches: 11. This CDR3 is built from 17 residues. The germline CDR1 and CDR2 sequences are SEHNR and FQNEAQ (reference sequence). CDR3 amino acids: CASSLSSGGRISYEQYF. CDR3 in DNA: TGTGCCAGCAGCCTCAGCAGCGGGGGGCGAATCTCCTACGAGCAGTACTTC.

The CDR3 sequence: CASSPRQGSGNTIYF. The CDR3 nucleotides are TGTGCCAGCAGCCCTCGACAGGGCTCTGGAAACACCATATATTTT. V and J are TRBV7-2 and TRBJ1-3, with TRBD1 matching over 7 bases. Germline V gives CDR1 SGHTA, CDR2 FQGNSA. The CDR3 consists of 15 residues. V trimming: 5 bases; J trimming: 0 bases; junction bases outside the gene matches: 4.

V gene TRBV9 combines with J gene TRBJ1-6; the match to TRBD1 covers 8 bases. The CDR3 is 15 residues long. Germline CDR1 is SGDLS and CDR2 is YYNGEE. After removal of 4 bases from V and 2 bases from J, the junction contained 2 bases not matched to a gene. CDR3 loop: CASSLDRAYNSPLHF. For the CDR3, the DNA is TGTGCCAGCAGCCTGGACAGGGCCTATAATTCACCCCTCCACTTT.

This chain uses TRBV27 with TRBJ1-2, with no clear D. V shed 7 bases and J shed 7 bases, with 19 bases lying between them. Germline lookup yields CDR1 MNHEY and CDR2 SMNVEV (reference sequence). The CDR3 is 14 residues long. CDR3 amino acids: CASTRRPELGGYTF. DNA of the CDR3: TGTGCCAGCACTAGACGGCCAGAGCTGGGTGGCTACACCTTC.

The rearrangement joins TRBV18 to TRBJ1-1; maybe TRBD1 (5 bases). CDR3 size: 15 residues. Germline V gives CDR1 KGHSH, CDR2 LQKENI. V lost 1 base and J 1 base, leaving 10 bases between the germline ends. CDR3 in amino acids: CASSPQGLSNTEAFF. CDR3 nucleotides: TGTGCCAGCTCACCACAGGGACTTTCGAACACTGAAGCTTTCTTT.

The chain combines TRBV30 with TRBJ2-7, with TRBD2 matching over 7 bases. After removal of 1 base from V and 5 bases from J, the junction contained 8 bases not matched to a gene. The germline V gene has CDR1 GTSNPN and CDR2 SVGIG (reference sequence). The CDR3 is 14 residues long. The DNA for the CDR3 is TGTGCCTGGAGTGGTTCCGGACTAGTTCACGAGCAGTACTTC. Protein sequence: CAWSGSGLVHEQYF.

The chain recombines TRBV5-5 with TRBJ2-7, with D perhaps matching TRBD2 (5 bases). V lost 4 bases to trimming and J lost 2 bases, with 13 bases between them. CDR1 and CDR2 (germline): SGHKS, YYEKEE (reference sequence). The CDR3 consists of 14 residues. The CDR3 DNA reads TGTGCCAGCAGCCCCCCTAGCCGACCCTACGAGCAGTACTTC. This encodes CASSPPSRPYEQYF.

The V call is TRBV5-1, the J call TRBJ2-3; perhaps TRBD2 as D (5 bases). This CDR3 has 17 residues. Germline V gives CDR1 SGHRS, CDR2 YFSETQ. Trimming removed 0 bases from V and 0 bases from J, with 14 bases in between. The CDR3 here is CASSLASMGASTDTQYF. Here the CDR3 DNA reads TGCGCCAGCAGCTTGGCCTCAATGGGAGCTAGCACAGATACGCAGTATTTT.

This chain uses TRBV7-3 with TRBJ1-2; D uncertain. The CDR3 is 15 amino acids. Germline assignment: CDR1 SGHTA and CDR2 FQGTGA. Trimming left V 4 bases short and J 8 bases short, with 20 bases between. The CDR3 DNA is TGTGCCAGCAGCTCCTCCCCGGGGATAGAACGGGGCTACACCTTC. This codes for CASSSSPGIERGYTF. The variable domain in full, with the rest retrieved from reference TRBV7-3 and TRBJ1-2, is GAGVSQTPSNKVTEKGKYVELRCDPISGHTALYWYRQSLGQGPEFLIYFQGTGAADDSGLPNDRFFAVRPEGSVSTLKIQRTERGDSAVYLCASSSSPGIERGYTFGSGTRLTVV.

The CDR3: CASSLVGNPNTGELFF. CDR3 DNA: TGTGCCAGCAGCTTAGTAGGCAACCCGAACACCGGGGAGCTGTTTTTT. The V gene is TRBV11-2, the J gene TRBJ2-2; D remains unclear. V was shortened by 1 base and J by 0 bases, with 9 bases between the two germline ends. The CDR3 extends over 16 amino acids. Germline CDR1 reads SGHAT; CDR2 reads FQNNGV. Full variable domain (missing parts from reference TRBV11-2 and TRBJ2-2): EAGVAQSPRYKIIEKRQSVAFWCNPISGHATLYWYQQILGQGPKLLIQFQNNGVVDDSQLPKDRFSAERLKGVDSTLKIQPAKLEDSAVYLCASSLVGNPNTGELFFGEGSRLTVL.

A single count supports this clone. The V gene is TRBV20-1, the J gene TRBJ2-1, with D possibly matching TRBD2 (6 bases). The CDR3 runs to 11 residues. Germline lookup yields CDR1 DFQATT and CDR2 SNEGSKA (reference sequence). V lost 7 bases, J lost 8 bases, and 12 bases lay in between. The CDR3 spells CSVGRPHEQFF. In nucleotides, the CDR3 is TGCAGTGTTGGGAGGCCGCATGAGCAGTTCTTC.

This sequence joins TRBV7-2 and TRBJ2-3, with D perhaps TRBD1 (5 bases). The CDR3 covers 12 residues. Germline assignment: CDR1 SGHTA and CDR2 FQGNSA. The V end lost 6 bases, the J end lost 1 base, and 5 bases lay between the germline ends. DNA for the CDR3: TGTGCCAGCAGGACAGGCACAGATACGCAGTATTTT. Residues: CASRTGTDTQYF.

This clone was seen a few times. The chain couples TRBV2 to TRBJ1-2; D might be TRBD1 (6 bases). The CDR3 loop spans 15 amino acids. Germline V lookup: CDR1 SNHLY, CDR2 FYNNEI. V was shortened by 5 bases and J by 4 bases, with 17 bases between the two germline ends. This chain's CDR3 is CASSPRTASSYGYTF. The CDR3 DNA follows: TGTGCCAGCAGTCCCAGGACAGCTTCATCCTATGGCTACACCTTC.

This chain links TRBV5-4 with TRBJ2-1; tentatively, D is TRBD1 (6 bases). Germline-derived CDR1 and CDR2 are SGHNT and YYREEE (reference sequence). There are 16 residues in the CDR3. Between the trimmed V and J ends, which lost 0 bases and 2 bases, there was a span of 12 bases. CDR3 protein: CASSLAMGAAYNEQFF. DNA of the CDR3: TGTGCCAGCAGCTTGGCAATGGGGGCAGCCTACAATGAGCAGTTCTTC.

The chain has TRBV18 and TRBJ1-2, with 9 bases fitting TRBD1. The trim removed 0 bases at V and 3 bases at J, leaving 2 bases unmatched. CDR1 is KGHSH, CDR2 LQKENI, per germline. The CDR3 has 15 amino acids. DNA of the CDR3: TGTGCCAGCTCACCACCGCGGACAGGGGACTATGGCTACACCTTC. Amino acids: CASSPPRTGDYGYTF.

This chain uses TRBV7-2 with TRBJ2-1; D is unresolved. Germline assignment: CDR1 SGHTA and CDR2 FQGNSA. Trimming cost V 2 bases and J 6 bases, with 14 bases left between them. This CDR3 is built from 15 residues. CDR3 nucleotide sequence: TGTGCCAGCAGCTTAATGGGTACCCAGCCCAATGAGCAGTTCTTC. Amino acid sequence: CASSLMGTQPNEQFF.

The chain employs TRBV7-2 and TRBJ2-5; D gene unclear. The CDR3 runs to 12 residues. Germline V gene lookup returns CDR1 SGHTA and CDR2 FQGNSA. Trimming removed 6 bases from V and 7 bases from J, with 12 bases in between. The CDR3 nucleotides read TGTGCCAGCAGACTCTTGACGGCGACCCAGTACTTC. It translates to CASRLLTATQYF.

This clone appeared once. The chain links TRBV7-8 to TRBJ2-6, with 8 bases identical to TRBD1. Losses at the gene ends were 6 bases for V and 2 bases for J; bases not matched to a gene: 3. Germline values: CDR1 SGHVS, CDR2 FQNEAQ. The CDR3 consists of 15 residues. CDR3 coding DNA: TGTGCCAGCAGGTCACAGGGGGCTGGGGCCAACGTCCTGACTTTC. Its protein product is CASRSQGAGANVLTF.

This clone was counted only a few times. The chain joins TRBV27 to TRBJ1-4; no clear D gene. The CDR3 covers 13 residues. In germline, CDR1 is MNHEY, CDR2 SMNVEV (reference sequence). V was pared by 2 bases and J by 8 bases, with 9 bases between. The CDR3: CASSLVVNEKLFF. Written as DNA, the CDR3 is TGTGCCAGCAGTTTAGTGGTGAACGAAAAACTGTTTTTT.

J is TRBJ2-7 and V is TRBV11-3, with 7 bases lining up with TRBD1. The trim removed 0 bases at V and 0 bases at J, leaving 2 bases unmatched. CDR3 length equals 15 residues. Germline V gene lookup returns CDR1 SGHNT and CDR2 YENEEA. CDR3 nucleotide sequence: TGTGCCAGCAGCTTAGAGGCAGGGGGCTCCTACGAGCAGTACTTC. Amino acids: CASSLEAGGSYEQYF.